This TCR beta chain is from a study of CD8 T cells in ankylosing spondylitis. The CDR3 has 13 amino acids. The V and J ends lost 10 bases and 5 bases respectively, with 17 bases between them. Germline-derived CDR1 and CDR2 are WSHSY and SAAADI. TCRdb itself ran the 5' RACE reads through MiXCR, one entry per CDR3 protein. The sample yields almost 250,000 distinct CDR3 sequences, roughly 32% seen once. Sequencing input: blood, either unsorted or a sorted T cell fraction (not recorded which). The TCR sequence derives from a male donor with ankylosing spondylitis or in good health (not recorded which). The chain recombines TRBV10-2 with TRBJ1-2; D is unclear. The CDR3 DNA reads TGCGCCATAACCGACGGCAGCGATTATGGCTACACCTTC. Its translation is CAITDGSDYGYTF.